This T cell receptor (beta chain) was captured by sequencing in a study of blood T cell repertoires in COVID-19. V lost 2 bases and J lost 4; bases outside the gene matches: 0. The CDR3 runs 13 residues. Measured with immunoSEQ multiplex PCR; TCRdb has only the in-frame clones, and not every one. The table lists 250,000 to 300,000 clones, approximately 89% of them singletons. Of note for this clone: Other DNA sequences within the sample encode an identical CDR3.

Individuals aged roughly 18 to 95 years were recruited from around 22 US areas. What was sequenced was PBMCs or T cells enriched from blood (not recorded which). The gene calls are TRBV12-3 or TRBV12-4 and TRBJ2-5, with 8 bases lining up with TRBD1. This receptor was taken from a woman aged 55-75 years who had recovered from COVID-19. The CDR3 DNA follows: TGTGCCAGCAGTTTAACAGGGGGAGAGACCCAGTACTTC. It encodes CASSLTGGETQYF.